This T cell receptor (beta chain) was identified during a study of T cells after posttransplantation cyclophosphamide. Sampled 1 year posttransplant, controls received myeloablative marrow transplants, methotrexate and a calcineurin inhibitor. TCRdb keeps only in-frame clones here, not all; method: immunoSEQ multiplex PCR. Among 15,000 to 20,000 clones listed, 75% to 90% were seen once. The CDR3 is 15 residues long. Study-wide findings and caveats: After PTCy, TRB diversity resembled that of CNI/methotrexate controls.

This clone was counted a few times. Its cognate antigen is unknown. The chain is built from TRBV21-1 and TRBJ2-2; the table's D call, TRBD2, was not checked against the DNA. TRBV21-1 is classified as a pseudogene. The sequence was collected from a female patient between 18 and 35 years old who received an allogeneic stem cell transplant from an unrelated donor, was CMV-positive, and had acute and chronic GVHD. Some T cells may be the graft donor's. The input for sequencing was PBMCs, taken after allogeneic stem cell transplant with calcineurin inhibitor and methotrexate. The DNA for the CDR3 is TGTGCCAGCAGCAAGCCGGGGTCGAACACCGGGGAGCTGTTTTTT. Translated: CASSKPGSNTGELFF.